The 7 T cell receptor beta chains reported below all come from one sample, sequenced in a study of blood T cells in healthy people across ages. Alongside a J-beta primer mix, a sample-barcoded 5' primer served in a second PCR lasting about 6 to 11 cycles. TCRdb re-derived calls from the 5' RACE reads in MiXCR, one entry per CDR3 protein. The sample includes 1.5 million to 1.9 million distinct CDR3 sequences, 35% to 45% of them seen just once. Sequenced material: blood. All receptors come from a young woman in good health.

The genes are TRBV15 and TRBJ1-2; tentatively, D is TRBD1 (5 bases). Germline V gene sequence: CDR1 LNHNV, CDR2 YYDKDF (reference sequence). This CDR3 comprises 15 residues. V lost 4 bases and J lost 8, with 20 bases in between. CDR3 sequence reads: CATSKISVGDQGYTF. The CDR3 nucleotides are TGTGCCACCAGCAAAATTTCAGTAGGGGATCAGGGCTACACCTTC.

This clonotype appeared a few times. V is TRBV12-3 or TRBV12-4 and J is TRBJ2-1; D call uncertain. The CDR3 is made up of 15 amino acids. Trimming shortened V by 2 bases and J by 6 bases, and 14 bases separated the two germline ends. CDR3 protein: CASSLRVSPSNEQFF. The CDR3 DNA is TGTGCCAGCAGTTTAAGGGTCTCCCCATCCAATGAGCAGTTCTTC.

The chain is built from TRBV27 and TRBJ2-1; D is uncertain. The V gene's germline CDR1 is MNHEY and CDR2 SMNVEV (reference sequence). The CDR3 consists of 12 residues. Between the trimmed V and J ends, which lost 10 bases and 6 bases, there was a span of 13 bases. The CDR3 sequence: CATSRWGNEQFF. The CDR3 DNA reads as TGTGCCACCTCTAGGTGGGGCAATGAGCAGTTCTTC.

Here the CDR3 reads CASSQDRLDYEQYF. CDR3 DNA sequence: TGCGCCAGCAGCCAAGATCGGCTGGACTACGAGCAGTACTTC. V usage is TRBV4-3 and J usage is TRBJ2-7; D is ambiguous. Germline V gene lookup returns CDR1 LGHNA and CDR2 YSLEER. V was pared by 0 bases and J by 3 bases, with 9 bases between. CDR3 length: 14 amino acids.

The V gene is TRBV6-5, the J gene TRBJ2-7; tentative D call: TRBD1 (5 bases). Germline CDR1 reads MNHEY; CDR2 reads SVGAGI. The CDR3 is 15 residues long. Trimming removed 0 bases from V and 1 base from J, with 10 bases in between. The CDR3 nucleotides are TGTGCCAGCAGTTACTCATACCAGGGATCCTACGAGCAGTACTTC. Protein: CASSYSYQGSYEQYF.

Remarks on this clonotype: The final CDR3 position lacks the conserved phenylalanine or tryptophan, pointing to a likely read error. No DNA is shown, since the ends of the CDR3 on it are uncertain; the CDR3 is the one TCRdb lists. V is TRBV7-9 and J is TRBJ2-1. The CDR3 sequence runs 12 residues, both termini included. Germline V CDR1 and CDR2: SEHNR, FQNEAQ (reference sequence). The CDR3 region is CASSLGQNEQFI.

The chain couples TRBV5-1 to TRBJ2-1; D might be TRBD1 or TRBD2, each matching 5 bases. CDR1 and CDR2 (germline): SGHRS, YFSETQ. CDR3 size: 14 residues. V dropped 8 bases and J dropped 8 bases, with 20 bases sitting between them. The CDR3 loop reads CASGFRVGAHEQFF. The CDR3 DNA is TGCGCCAGTGGGTTTAGGGTCGGGGCCCATGAGCAGTTCTTC.